Presented here are 22 T cell receptor beta chains from one specimen sequenced in a study of T-cell memory formation after mild COVID-19. TCRdb re-called the 5' RACE reads through MiXCR, storing one row per CDR3 protein. This sample has hundreds of thousands of distinct CDR3 sequences; approximately 21% occur once, and the top ten carry approximately 8.4%. The sequenced sample consisted of PBMCs or a T cell subset sorted from them (not recorded which). These receptors were taken from an adult woman who had mild COVID-19 (a few samples of this study predate the infection). Cell type and time point are not known.

The chain links TRBV7-6 to TRBJ1-4; no definite D call. Per germline, CDR1 SGHVS and CDR2 FNYEAQ. V was cut by 5 bases and J by 0 bases, with 10 bases left in between. CDR3 size: 15 residues. DNA for the CDR3: TGTGCCAGCAGCGCCTCTCCCGCAACTAATGAAAAACTGTTTTTT. This translates into CASSASPATNEKLFF.

There are a few counts of this clonotype. The V call is TRBV5-6, the J call TRBJ1-5; D perhaps matches TRBD1 (5 bases). This CDR3 comprises 14 residues. Trimming took off 0 bases at V and 7 bases at J, with 11 bases between the two ends. Germline CDR1 is SGHDT and CDR2 is YYEEEE. The CDR3 bases are TGTGCCAGCAGCTTGGCGATGCAGGGACAGCCCCAGCATTTT. Translation gives CASSLAMQGQPQHF.

A few counts support this clonotype. J is TRBJ1-1 and V is TRBV5-5; no reliable D call. CDR1 is SGHKS and CDR2 is YYEKEE in the germline V gene (reference sequence). Trimming cost V 0 bases and J 7 bases, with 7 bases left between them. The CDR3 sequence is 12 residues long. The CDR3 sequence is CASSLVRDEAFF. In DNA, the CDR3 is TGTGCCAGCAGCTTGGTGCGGGATGAAGCTTTCTTT.

The chain joins TRBV7-3 to TRBJ2-4, with 13 positions matching TRBD2. The germline CDR1 and CDR2 sequences are SGHTA and FQGTGA. With 1 base clipped from V and 8 bases from J, the junction kept 5 bases outside the gene matches. The CDR3 sequence is 16 residues long. CDR3 protein: CASSLRLAGGPDIQYF. The CDR3 DNA sequence: TGTGCCAGCAGCTTAAGACTAGCGGGGGGCCCGGACATTCAGTACTTC.

J is TRBJ2-3 and V is TRBV18; 9 bases are a match to TRBD1. The trim removed 2 bases at V and 4 bases at J, leaving 10 bases unmatched. Germline V gene data show CDR1 as KGHSH and CDR2 as LQKENI. The CDR3 consists of 17 residues. CDR3 DNA sequence: TGTGCCAGCTCACCATCCTCCGGGACAGGGTACCCAGATACGCAGTATTTT. The encoded protein is CASSPSSGTGYPDTQYF. Filled out from reference TRBV18 and TRBJ2-3, the complete variable domain reads NAGVMQNPRHLVRRRGQEARLRCSPMKGHSHVYWYRQLPEEGLKFMVYLQKENIIDESGMPKERFSAEFPKEGPSILRIQQVVRGDSAAYFCASSPSSGTGYPDTQYFGPGTRLTVL.

CDR3 in DNA: TGTGCCACCAGTGATCACCGGGACAGATATGCTATGTTCTTC. Its protein product is CATSDHRDRYAMFF. V is TRBV24-1 and J is TRBJ2-1, with 7 positions matching TRBD1. Germline CDR1 is KGHDR and CDR2 is SFDVKD. V dropped 3 bases and J dropped 15; count of bases not matched to a gene: 13. The CDR3 runs to 14 residues.

This rearrangement joins TRBV30 to TRBJ1-3; unclear D gene. Germline-derived CDR1 and CDR2 are GTSNPN and SVGIG (reference sequence). V lost 0 bases to trimming and J lost 3 bases, with 12 bases between them. CDR3 length equals 15 residues. The CDR3 sequence is CAWSVGGLGGNTIYF. The CDR3 DNA reads as TGTGCCTGGAGTGTGGGAGGGCTTGGTGGAAACACCATATATTTT.

V and J are TRBV7-9 and TRBJ2-5, with D possibly called TRBD1 or TRBD2 (6 bases each). With 5 bases removed from V and 0 bases from J, the gap between germline ends came to 16 bases. There are 16 residues in the CDR3. Germline V gene lookup returns CDR1 SEHNR and CDR2 FQNEAQ (reference sequence). The CDR3, as DNA: TGTGCCAGCAGCCCCGTGGGGGGCGTGTACCAAGAGACCCAGTACTTC. This codes for CASSPVGGVYQETQYF.

This clonotype was seen a handful of times. This chain joins TRBV6-4 and TRBJ2-4, with D uncertain. CDR1 is MRHNA, CDR2 SNTAGT, per germline. V was clipped by 0 bases and J by 0 bases, with 9 bases between them. The CDR3 length is 16 residues. This chain's CDR3 is CASSDSGLLAKNIQYF. As DNA, the CDR3 is TGTGCCAGCAGTGACTCAGGGCTACTAGCCAAAAACATTCAGTACTTC.

The V and J genes are TRBV12-3 or TRBV12-4 and TRBJ2-5; perhaps TRBD1 as D (7 bases). This CDR3 comprises 17 residues. Trimming stripped 5 bases from V and 0 bases from J, with 19 bases between. The CDR3: CASSMAGGHENQETQYF. DNA for the CDR3: TGTGCCAGCAGTATGGCAGGGGGGCACGAGAACCAAGAGACCCAGTACTTC.

The table lists this clonotype with a few counts. The gene calls are TRBV6-5 and TRBJ1-3, with D uncertain. This CDR3 has 15 residues. Between the trimmed V and J ends, which lost 5 bases and 0 bases, there was a span of 11 bases. CDR1 MNHEY and CDR2 SVGAGI come from the germline V gene. CDR3 nucleotides: TGTGCCAGCAGTCAAGACTCAAGCTCTGGAAACACCATATATTTT. Encoded protein: CASSQDSSSGNTIYF.

In its sample, this clonotype was seen many times. The chain joins TRBV12-3 or TRBV12-4 to TRBJ1-1; D call uncertain. V was clipped by 1 base and J by 5 bases, with 8 bases between them. This CDR3 is 13 amino acids long. The CDR3 is CASSLVEATEAFF. The CDR3 coding sequence is TGTGCCAGCAGTTTAGTTGAAGCTACTGAAGCTTTCTTT.

The rearrangement links TRBV19 to TRBJ2-3; possibly TRBD1 or TRBD2 for D (5 bases each). This CDR3 spans 14 amino acids. Germline V gives CDR1 LNHDA, CDR2 SQIVND (reference sequence). V lost 2 bases and J lost 7, with 13 bases in between. CDR3 loop: CASSITGGGHTQYF. The DNA of the CDR3 is TGTGCCAGTAGTATAACAGGAGGCGGGCATACGCAGTATTTT.

This clonotype was picked up a small number of times. This chain connects TRBV24-1 to TRBJ2-1; 9 nucleotides line up with TRBD1. The V and J ends lost 3 bases and 8 bases, in that order; junction bases with no gene match: 7. This CDR3 has 15 amino acids. Germline V gene lookup returns CDR1 KGHDR and CDR2 SFDVKD. The CDR3 reads CATSDGDRVMDEQFF. The CDR3 DNA reads as TGTGCCACCAGTGATGGGGACAGGGTAATGGATGAGCAGTTCTTC.

This clonotype came up a few times. The chain links TRBV11-3 to TRBJ2-2, with a weak D call TRBD1 (6 bases). V was pared by 4 bases and J by 5 bases, with 17 bases between. This CDR3 is 16 amino acids long. The germline V gene has CDR1 SGHNT and CDR2 YENEEA. The CDR3, as DNA: TGTGCCAGCAGCTCACACCTCGGACAGAGGACCGGGGAGCTGTTTTTT. Its translation: CASSSHLGQRTGELFF.

There are a few counts of this clonotype. The J gene is TRBJ2-7, the V gene TRBV6-5, with a weak D call TRBD2 (5 bases). Trimming stripped 1 base from V and 5 bases from J, with 18 bases between. The CDR3 runs 16 residues. Germline V gene data show CDR1 as MNHEY and CDR2 as SVGAGI. For the CDR3, the DNA is TGTGCCAGCAGTTACTTCGGACCGGGCCTCGGGAACGAGCAGTACTTC. This gives the protein CASSYFGPGLGNEQYF.

V is TRBV5-1 and J is TRBJ1-2, with TRBD1 matching 10 bases. From germline, CDR1 is SGHRS and CDR2 YFSETQ. CDR3 length: 17 amino acids. V dropped 0 bases and J dropped 7; count of bases not matched to a gene: 12. The CDR3 reads CASSLAGMGQGMFGYTF. As DNA, the CDR3 is TGCGCCAGCAGCTTGGCCGGAATGGGACAGGGGATGTTTGGCTACACCTTC.

This chain uses TRBV4-1 with TRBJ2-3, with 7 bases that match TRBD2. This CDR3 comprises 16 residues. The junction had 6 bases not matched to a gene; V was cut back by 2 bases and J by 1 base. Germline V CDR1 and CDR2: MGHRA, YSYEKL. The CDR3 nucleotides are TGCGCCAGCAGCCAATTATGGAGCGGGGGCACAGATACGCAGTATTTT. It yields the protein CASSQLWSGGTDTQYF.

This clonotype came up a few times. J is TRBJ2-1 and V is TRBV12-3 or TRBV12-4; D is undetermined. Trimming took 3 bases from V and 6 from J, leaving 9 bases between them. CDR3 length: 13 amino acids. CDR3 residues: CASSLLRFNEQFF. The CDR3 DNA follows: TGTGCCAGCAGTTTGCTCAGATTCAATGAGCAGTTCTTC.

This clonotype has a handful of counts. The chain recombines TRBV5-1 with TRBJ1-1; TRBD1 matches 7 bases. The CDR3 consists of 15 residues. Germline CDR1 reads SGHRS; CDR2 reads YFSETQ. The J segment lost 1 base and the V segment lost 4 bases, leaving 7 bases of the junction unmatched. CDR3 in DNA: TGCGCCAGCAGCATAGGGGACAGATCGAACACTGAAGCTTTCTTT. This sequence encodes CASSIGDRSNTEAFF.

The J gene is TRBJ1-5, the V gene TRBV9; D is possibly TRBD1 (5 bases). Trimming pared 0 bases from V and 5 bases from J, leaving 12 bases between. Germline V CDR1 and CDR2: SGDLS, YYNGEE. The CDR3 has 15 amino acids. CDR3 sequence: CASSVGDRIDQPQHF. DNA for the CDR3: TGTGCCAGCAGCGTAGGAGACAGAATCGATCAGCCCCAGCATTTT.

The chain has TRBV12-3 or TRBV12-4 and TRBJ2-2, with D tentatively TRBD1 (8 bases). Trimming took 2 bases from V and 7 from J, leaving 11 bases between them. The CDR3 covers 14 residues. The CDR3 DNA reads as TGTGCCAGCAGTTTAACAGGGGGGGACGGGGAGCTGTTTTTT. Protein sequence: CASSLTGGDGELFF.